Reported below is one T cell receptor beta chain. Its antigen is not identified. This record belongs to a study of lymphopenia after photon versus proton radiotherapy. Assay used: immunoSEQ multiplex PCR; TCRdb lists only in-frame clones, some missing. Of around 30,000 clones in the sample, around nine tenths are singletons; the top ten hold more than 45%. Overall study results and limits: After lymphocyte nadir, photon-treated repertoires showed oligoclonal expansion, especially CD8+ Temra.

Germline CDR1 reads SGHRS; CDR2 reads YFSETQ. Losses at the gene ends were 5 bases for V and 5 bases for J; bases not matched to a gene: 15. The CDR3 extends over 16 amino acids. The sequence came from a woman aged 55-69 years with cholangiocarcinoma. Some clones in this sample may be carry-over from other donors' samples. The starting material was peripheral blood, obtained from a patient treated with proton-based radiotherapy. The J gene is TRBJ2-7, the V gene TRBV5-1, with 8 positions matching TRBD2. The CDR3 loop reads CASSRGGSSPIDEQYF. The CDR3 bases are TGCGCCAGCAGTCGCGGGGGGTCCAGCCCAATTGACGAGCAGTACTTC.